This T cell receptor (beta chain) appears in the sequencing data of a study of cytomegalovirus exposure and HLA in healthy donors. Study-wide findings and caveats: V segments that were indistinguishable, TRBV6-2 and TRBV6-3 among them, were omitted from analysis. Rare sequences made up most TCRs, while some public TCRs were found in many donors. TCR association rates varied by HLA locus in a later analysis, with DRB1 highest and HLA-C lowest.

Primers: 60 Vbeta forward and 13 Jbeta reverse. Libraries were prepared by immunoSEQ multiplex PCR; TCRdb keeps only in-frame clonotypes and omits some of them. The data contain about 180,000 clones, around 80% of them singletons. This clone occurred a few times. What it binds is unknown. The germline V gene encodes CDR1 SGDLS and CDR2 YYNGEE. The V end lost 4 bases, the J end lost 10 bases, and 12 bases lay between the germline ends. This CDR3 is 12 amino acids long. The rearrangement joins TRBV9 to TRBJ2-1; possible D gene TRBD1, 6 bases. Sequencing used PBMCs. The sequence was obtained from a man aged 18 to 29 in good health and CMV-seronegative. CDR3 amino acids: CASSKGTQEQFF. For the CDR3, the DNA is TGTGCCAGCAGCAAAGGGACACAGGAGCAGTTCTTC.